This entry describes one T cell receptor (beta chain). Its specificity is not known. The repertoire was sequenced with immunoSEQ multiplex PCR; TCRdb's copy has only in-frame clones and lacks some. The table lists roughly 40,000 clones, 85% to 90% of them singletons. This record comes from a study of T cells in localized non-small cell lung cancer. The study, taken as a whole, reports: Only one tumor region went through sequencing, so heterogeneity may still be there. A median of about 58 of the top 100 tumor clones appeared in adjacent lung, which was paired and uninvolved.

Trimming cost V 2 bases and J 3 bases; bases outside gene matches: 4. This CDR3 is 15 amino acids long. Germline V lookup: CDR1 SGHTA, CDR2 FQGTGA. The V gene is TRBV7-3, the J gene TRBJ2-5, with 9 bases matching TRBD2. This receptor was obtained from a man aged 18 to 50 with stage I lung adenocarcinoma. Sample: peripheral blood, taken before any cancer treatment. CDR3 residues: CASSLGPSGEETQYF. The CDR3 bases are TGTGCCAGCAGCTTAGGTCCTAGCGGGGAAGAGACCCAGTACTTC.